Following are 15 T cell receptor beta chains from one sample sequenced in a study of shared clonotypes between healthy human individuals. TCRdb's copy holds only in-frame clones and misses some; the assay was immunoSEQ multiplex PCR. The profile shows 2 million to 2.5 million clones, around 92% of them singletons. The specimen was naive CD4+ T cells from PBMCs. Subset specified: CD45RA+ positively selected. Every receptor here comes from a man between 18 and 35 years old in good health. Some clones in this sample may be carry-over from other donors' samples.

This chain uses TRBV4-1 with TRBJ2-1, with TRBD2 as a possible D gene (5 bases). In germline, CDR1 is MGHRA, CDR2 YSYEKL. The CDR3 is 14 residues long. Trimming cost V 1 base and J 5 bases, with 9 bases left between them. CDR3 in DNA: TGCGCCAGCAGCCAAGTTGAGGGTCACAATGAGCAGTTCTTC. It encodes CASSQVEGHNEQFF.

The gene calls are TRBV6-4 and TRBJ2-1, with D perhaps TRBD2 (6 bases). Germline-derived CDR1 and CDR2 are MRHNA and SNTAGT. The V end was cut by 0 bases, the J end by 13 bases, with 13 bases between. The CDR3 extends over 13 amino acids. The CDR3 nucleotides read TGTGCCAGCAGTGACTCTTCCGGACTACCCCAGTTCTTC. Translated: CASSDSSGLPQFF.

This clone was detected only once. This chain connects TRBV6-5 to TRBJ2-4; 8 bases agree with TRBD2. Germline V CDR1 and CDR2: MNHEY, SVGAGI. The CDR3 has 14 amino acids. Trimming removed 6 bases from V and 7 bases from J; junction bases left unmatched: 8. CDR3 region: CASRPSGSGNIQYF. CDR3 coding DNA: TGTGCCAGCAGACCAAGCGGGAGTGGGAACATTCAGTACTTC.

The chain has TRBV28 and TRBJ2-7; TRBD1 matches at 9 bases. The CDR3 consists of 17 residues. V lost 10 bases, J lost 0 bases, and 16 bases stayed unmatched. In germline, CDR1 is MDHEN, CDR2 SYDVKM. CDR3 region: CATSLPGQGTTSYEQYF. The CDR3 coding sequence is TGTGCCACCTCCCTCCCGGGACAGGGAACAACCTCCTACGAGCAGTACTTC.

The chain recombines TRBV5-1 with TRBJ2-3; D possibly corresponds to TRBD1 (6 bases). CDR3 length: 15 amino acids. Between the trimmed V and J ends, which lost 6 bases and 4 bases, there was a span of 18 bases. The germline V gene encodes CDR1 SGHRS and CDR2 YFSETQ. The CDR3 reads CASIVGTSTADTQYF. CDR3 sequence (DNA): TGCGCCAGCATCGTAGGGACAAGTACGGCAGATACGCAGTATTTT.

V usage is TRBV5-1 and J usage is TRBJ1-2, with 7 bases that match TRBD1. Germline loops: CDR1 SGHRS, CDR2 YFSETQ. The ends lost 0 bases at V and 2 bases at J; junction bases unmatched: 7. The CDR3 covers 16 residues. The CDR3 DNA reads TGCGCCAGCAGCTTGGCCTGGGACAGCGCCAACTATGGCTACACCTTC. This translates into CASSLAWDSANYGYTF.

The J gene is TRBJ1-2, the V gene TRBV4-3; D is undetermined. The CDR3 runs 13 residues. Germline V gives CDR1 LGHNA, CDR2 YSLEER. V was pared by 4 bases and J by 4 bases, with 10 bases between. CDR3 nucleotide sequence: TGCGCCAGCAGCCCAGCCCTCCCCTATGGCTACACCTTC. Translating gives CASSPALPYGYTF.

In nucleotides, the CDR3 is TGTGCCAGCAGCTTAGAAAGTATTAGATTAAGTAACGGGGAGCTGTTTTTT. This encodes CASSLESIRLSNGELFF. The chain employs TRBV11-2 and TRBJ2-2, with D hard to call. This CDR3 spans 17 amino acids. V was trimmed by 0 bases and J by 7 bases, leaving 18 bases between them. The germline V gene has CDR1 SGHAT and CDR2 FQNNGV.

V usage is TRBV19 and J usage is TRBJ1-5, with D tentatively TRBD1 (5 bases). Looked up from germline, CDR1 is LNHDA and CDR2 is SQIVND (reference sequence). Between the trimmed V and J ends, which lost 6 bases and 9 bases, there was a span of 15 bases. This CDR3 spans 13 amino acids. CDR3 loop: CASSVGGEVPQHF. CDR3 nucleotides: TGTGCCAGTAGCGTAGGAGGGGAAGTGCCCCAGCATTTT.

The chain carries TRBV5-4 and TRBJ2-3, with unresolved D. The V and J ends lost 5 bases and 2 bases respectively, with 12 bases between them. The CDR3 contains 14 residues. Germline lookup yields CDR1 SGHNT and CDR2 YYREEE (reference sequence). The CDR3 DNA reads TGTGCCAGCAGTCTTTCCCCCCTCACAGATACGCAGTATTTT. Encoded protein: CASSLSPLTDTQYF.

V is TRBV5-5 and J is TRBJ2-1, with 9 bases matching TRBD2. Germline V CDR1 and CDR2: SGHKS, YYEKEE (reference sequence). The J segment lost 10 bases and the V segment lost 0 bases, leaving 8 bases of the junction unmatched. The CDR3 contains 15 residues. Written as DNA, the CDR3 is TGTGCCAGCAGCTTGGCGGCGGGAGGGCCAAGAGAGCAGTTCTTC. It translates to CASSLAAGGPREQFF.

V usage is TRBV7-2 and J usage is TRBJ2-2; 9 positions match TRBD2. The CDR3 is made up of 16 amino acids. The trim removed 1 base at V and 7 bases at J, leaving 7 bases unmatched. Germline CDR1 SGHTA, CDR2 FQGNSA. CDR3 bases: TGTGCCAGCAGCTTAGTTCCTAGCGGGATCGGCGGGGAGCTGTTTTTT. It yields the protein CASSLVPSGIGGELFF.

The chain carries TRBV15 and TRBJ2-1; possibly TRBD1 for D (6 bases). V lost 4 bases and J lost 4, with 11 bases in between. This CDR3 region has 14 residues. The germline CDR1 and CDR2 sequences are LNHNV and YYDKDF (reference sequence). Here the CDR3 reads CATSTQQGYNEQFF. CDR3 coding DNA: TGTGCCACCAGCACCCAACAGGGATACAATGAGCAGTTCTTC.

The V gene is TRBV6-5, the J gene TRBJ2-7; D remains ambiguous. The CDR3 contains 14 residues. Germline V gives CDR1 MNHEY, CDR2 SVGAGI. The V end lost 4 bases, the J end lost 0 bases, and 10 bases lay between the germline ends. CDR3 loop: CASSSPTASYEQYF. The CDR3 bases are TGTGCCAGCAGTTCCCCGACTGCCTCCTACGAGCAGTACTTC.

The chain is built from TRBV30 and TRBJ1-2; D unresolved. This CDR3 is built from 16 residues. V gave up 4 bases and J gave up 0 bases, with 18 bases separating them. The germline V gene has CDR1 GTSNPN and CDR2 SVGIG (reference sequence). The CDR3 bases are TGTGCCTGGATCTCACTCGGAACAAGGACTAACTATGGCTACACCTTC. Translated: CAWISLGTRTNYGYTF.